A single sample gave rise to the 8 T cell receptor beta chains below, sequenced in a study of T cell repertoires in cytomegalovirus infection. TCRdb re-derived calls from the reads in MiXCR, one entry per CDR3 protein. The sample has roughly 730,000 distinct CDR3 sequences, 33% seen once. For these receptors, no antigen is known. The sequencing here drew on cultured PBMCs, taken from culture after CMV antigen stimulation. The receptors were gathered from a human donor in good health (CMV status not recorded). Some clones in this sample may be carry-over from other donors' samples.

Ten or more counts support this clonotype. This sequence joins TRBV7-2 and TRBJ2-1; 9 nucleotides agree with TRBD1. CDR3 size: 16 residues. With 1 base clipped from V and 8 bases from J, the junction kept 9 bases outside the gene matches. The germline V gene has CDR1 SGHTA and CDR2 FQGNSA. The CDR3 DNA follows: TGTGCCAGCAGCTTAGTCGCCGGGACAGGGTTGGATGAGCAGTTCTTC. Its protein is CASSLVAGTGLDEQFF.

This clonotype was picked up one time. The V and J genes are TRBV6-6 and TRBJ1-4; D unclear. With 7 bases removed from V and 0 bases from J, the gap between germline ends came to 9 bases. Germline-derived CDR1 and CDR2 are MNHNY and SVGAGI (reference sequence). CDR3 length: 14 residues. The CDR3 sequence: CASTTWATNEKLFF. CDR3 in DNA: TGTGCCAGCACTACATGGGCAACTAATGAAAAACTGTTTTTT.

This clonotype was seen more than once but under ten times. This sequence joins TRBV11-2 and TRBJ2-3, with unresolved D. CDR3 length equals 12 residues. V shed 5 bases and J shed 8 bases, with 11 bases lying between them. Germline CDR1 SGHAT, CDR2 FQNNGV. The chain's CDR3 is CASSPSSLTQYF. In DNA, the CDR3 is TGTGCCAGCAGCCCCTCTTCTCTTACGCAGTATTTT.

The V gene is TRBV6-5, the J gene TRBJ2-1; 14 bases align to TRBD2. CDR1 MNHEY and CDR2 SVGAGI come from the germline V gene. The CDR3 sequence is 15 residues long. With 5 bases clipped from V and 9 bases from J, the junction kept 6 bases outside the gene matches. CDR3 coding DNA: TGTGCCAGCAGTCCTCCGGGACTAGCGGGGGTTGAGCAGTTCTTC. Its protein product is CASSPPGLAGVEQFF.

This clonotype was counted only a few times. This chain connects TRBV12-3 or TRBV12-4 to TRBJ2-2; 10 bases match TRBD1. J gave up 4 bases and V 4 bases, and 3 bases lay outside the gene matches. CDR3 length: 15 amino acids. DNA of the CDR3: TGTGCCAGCAGTTCTCGGGACAGGGGCACCGGGGAGCTGTTTTTT. Its protein product is CASSSRDRGTGELFF.

This clonotype showed up just a few times. This sequence joins TRBV12-3 or TRBV12-4 and TRBJ2-1; possible D gene TRBD1, 5 bases. V was cut by 8 bases and J by 4 bases, with 12 bases left in between. CDR3 size: 13 residues. CDR3 loop: CASRQFRYNEQFF. DNA for the CDR3: TGTGCCAGCCGACAGTTCCGATACAATGAGCAGTTCTTC.

The chain employs TRBV12-3 or TRBV12-4 and TRBJ2-3, with TRBD1 identical over 7 bases. There are 15 residues in the CDR3. V lost 3 bases to trimming and J lost 2 bases; unmatched junction nucleotides: 5. The DNA for the CDR3 is TGTGCCAGCAGTTTCTCTGGACAGGACACAGATACGCAGTATTTT. Its translation: CASSFSGQDTDTQYF.

This clonotype was counted a single time. The chain carries TRBV12-3 or TRBV12-4 and TRBJ2-1, with unresolved D. This CDR3 is 13 amino acids long. The V gene lost 8 bases and the J gene lost 3 bases, with 11 bases spanning the gap. The CDR3 here is CASVPPSYNEQFF. CDR3 coding DNA: TGTGCCAGCGTACCCCCTAGCTACAATGAGCAGTTCTTC.